A selection of T cell receptor beta chains follows, all from one sample in a study of OX40 agonist ivuxolimab in advanced cancers. Libraries were prepared by immunoSEQ multiplex PCR; TCRdb keeps only in-frame clonotypes and omits some of them. The sample has tens of thousands of clones; 70% to 85% are singletons. Sequenced material: CD4+ or CD8+ T cells sorted from blood, taken in a trial of the OX40 agonist ivuxolimab. These receptors were taken from an adult with an advanced solid tumor such as melanoma, head and neck, liver or kidney cancer. The CDR3 runs from the conserved cysteine through the conserved F or W. A D gene is named only where the DNA matches it firmly. Not all rows give a size; the values are once, few, many and, for expanded clones, a class.

d_call j_call v_call clone_size cdr3_nt cdr3_aa
NA TRBJ1-2 TRBV6-5 NA TGTGCCAGCAGTATCCTCGGGGTTGGAGACTACACCTTC CASSILGVGDYTF
NA TRBJ1-1 TRBV14 NA TGTGCCAGCAGTCCCCCAGGTATGAACACTGAAGCTTTCTTT CASSPPGMNTEAFF
TRBD2 TRBJ2-7 TRBV28 NA TGTGCCAGCAGTGGGACTAGCGCGAGCCAATACGAGCAGTACTTC CASSGTSASQYEQYF
NA TRBJ2-5 TRBV5-4 NA TGTGCCAGCAGCCCTGACAGGGAGGGCGCCCAGTACTTC CASSPDREGAQYF
NA TRBJ2-5 TRBV7-9 NA TGTGCCAGCAGCTTTAAGACAGAAGAGACCCAGTACTTC CASSFKTEETQYF
TRBD1 TRBJ2-5 TRBV7-3 few TGTGCCAGCAGCCAGGGACAGGCAGAGACCCAGTACTTC CASSQGQAETQYF
NA TRBJ1-5 TRBV15 NA TGTGCCACCAGCAGAGAAGGGTATGGCAATCAGCCCCAGCATTTT CATSREGYGNQPQHF
TRBD1 TRBJ1-5 TRBV5-5 few TGTGCCAGCAGCTTCAGGGGGACAAGCAATCAGCCCCAGCATTTT CASSFRGTSNQPQHF
TRBD1 TRBJ1-1 TRBV30 once TGTGCCTGGACGGGACAGGGGAGAGGCACTGAAGCTTTCTTT CAWTGQGRGTEAFF
TRBD2 TRBJ2-3 TRBV29-1 once TGCAGCGTTGGGGCGGGGGGATTGACAGATACGCAGTATTTT CSVGAGGLTDTQYF
TRBD1 TRBJ2-2 TRBV7-2 NA TGTGCCAGCAGCTCCAGGAGCAGCGCAGGGGGCGTCACCGGGGAGCTGTTTTTT CASSSRSSAGGVTGELFF
NA TRBJ1-1 TRBV6-5 NA TGTGCCAGCAGTTACGACAGGTCGTTGAACACTGAAGCTTTCTTT CASSYDRSLNTEAFF
TRBD2 TRBJ2-3 TRBV14 NA TGTGCCAGCAGCAACTACATAGCGGGGGTCACAGATACGCAGTATTTT CASSNYIAGVTDTQYF
TRBD2 TRBJ2-1 TRBV25-1 NA TGTGCCAGCAGTGACCCAAAAAGACTAGCGGGAGATCAAGAGCAGTTCTTC CASSDPKRLAGDQEQFF
TRBD1 TRBJ2-7 TRBV10-3 NA TGTGCCATCAGTGGGGACAGGAGAAGCTCCTACGAGCAGTACTTC CAISGDRRSSYEQYF
NA TRBJ2-1 TRBV5-5 once TGTGCCAGCAGCTTTGAAAATCTCAGGAATGAGCAGTTCTTC CASSFENLRNEQFF
NA TRBJ2-3 TRBV5-1 NA TGCGCCAGCAGCTTGTCCGGGACTTCAGGGGATACGCAGTATTTT CASSLSGTSGDTQYF
NA TRBJ2-5 TRBV11-3 NA TGTGCCAGCAGCTTAGATGGGGGGAGCCAAGAGACCCAGTACTTC CASSLDGGSQETQYF
NA TRBJ2-6 TRBV30 NA TGTGCCTGGAGTGTAACCGGGGGTGGGGCCAACGTCCTGACTTTC CAWSVTGGGANVLTF
TRBD1 TRBJ2-6 TRBV18 NA TGTGCCAGCTCACCGGGACAGGGGGCTGGGGCCAACGTCCTGACTTTC CASSPGQGAGANVLTF
NA TRBJ1-2 TRBV7-2 few TGTGCCAGCAGCTTAGTCGGGACTCGGCGCTACACCTTC CASSLVGTRRYTF
NA TRBJ1-2 TRBV2 NA TGTGCCAGCAGTGTTAACGGGGCGGGTGGCTACACCTTC CASSVNGAGGYTF
NA TRBJ1-1 TRBV7-9 NA TGTGCCAGCAGCTTAGCCACAGGCCTGAACACTGAAGCTTTCTTT CASSLATGLNTEAFF
TRBD1 TRBJ2-7 TRBV2 NA TGTGCCAGCAAAGGTGGGACAGCCTCCTACGAGCAGTACTTC CASKGGTASYEQYF
NA TRBJ1-1 TRBV30 NA TGTGCCTGGAGCAGGACAGCTGCTTTCTTT CAWSRTAAFF
NA TRBJ2-3 TRBV5-1 NA TGCGCCAGCAGCTGGGACCTCACAGATACGCAGTATTTT CASSWDLTDTQYF
TRBD2 TRBJ2-3 TRBV5-1 NA TGCGCCAGCAGCTTGGGACTAGCGGGAGGGCCGGGGGATACGCAGTATTTT CASSLGLAGGPGDTQYF
NA TRBJ2-7 TRBV7-2 NA TGTGCCAGCAGCTTATCAAGGTGGGGAGGGGGGGCCGAGCAGTACTTC CASSLSRWGGGAEQYF
TRBD1 TRBJ1-6 TRBV19 NA TGTGCCAGTAAAGGGACAGGGAATTCACCCCTCCACTTT CASKGTGNSPLHF
TRBD2 TRBJ2-7 TRBV11-3 once TGTGCCAGCAGCTTAGTAGCGGGCGCCTACGAGCAGTACTTC CASSLVAGAYEQYF
NA TRBJ1-3 TRBV11-2 NA TGTGCCAGCAGCTTGGGGAGCTCTGGAAACACCATATATTTT CASSLGSSGNTIYF
NA TRBJ2-1 TRBV9 NA TGTGCCAGCAGCCCAAGCGGAAGCTCCTACAATGAGCAGTTCTTC CASSPSGSSYNEQFF